Listed here are 13 T cell receptor beta chains from one sample, sequenced in a study of blood T cell repertoires in COVID-19. Clones were read by immunoSEQ multiplex PCR, and TCRdb kept only the in-frame ones, dropping some. The profile shows about 350,000 clones, about 87% of them singletons. Sequences were obtained from peripheral blood. The receptors here all came from a young man with COVID-19, enrolled during active disease.

In this sample, this clone turned up a few times. The rearrangement joins TRBV7-9 to TRBJ2-3, with 7 bases that match TRBD2. Trimming at V came to 2 bases and at J to 0 bases, leaving 5 bases not matched to a gene. CDR1 and CDR2 (germline): SEHNR, FQNEAQ (reference sequence). CDR3 length: 16 amino acids. The CDR3 sequence: CASSLNPGGSTDTQYF. As DNA, the CDR3 is TGTGCCAGCAGCTTAAATCCGGGGGGAAGCACAGATACGCAGTATTTT.

The genes are TRBV7-9 and TRBJ2-1, with 7 bases matching TRBD2. V lost 0 bases and J lost 14; bases outside the gene matches: 16. Germline CDR1 reads SEHNR; CDR2 reads FQNEAQ (reference sequence). CDR3 length: 16 amino acids. The CDR3 is CASSLAPAGTMKGKFF. The CDR3 DNA sequence: TGTGCCAGCAGCTTAGCCCCAGCGGGAACAATGAAGGGGAAGTTCTTC.

In this sample, this clone turned up a few times. This sequence joins TRBV5-1 and TRBJ2-2; TRBD1 agrees at 7 bases. The CDR3 loop spans 16 amino acids. Germline V gene lookup returns CDR1 SGHRS and CDR2 YFSETQ. Trimming removed 4 bases from V and 1 base from J; junction bases left unmatched: 7. CDR3 in amino acids: CASSRQGELNTGELFF. Here the CDR3 DNA reads TGCGCCAGCAGCCGGCAGGGGGAGCTGAACACCGGGGAGCTGTTTTTT.

The rearrangement links TRBV10-3 to TRBJ2-7; D not resolved. V was pared by 6 bases and J by 5 bases, with 14 bases between. Per the germline V gene, CDR1 is ENHRY and CDR2 is SYGVKD. The CDR3 loop spans 13 amino acids. The DNA of the CDR3 is TGTGCCATCAGCGAGCGTACTCGGGACGAGCAGTACTTC. This gives the protein CAISERTRDEQYF.

The chain joins TRBV7-2 to TRBJ1-5; possibly TRBD1 for D (5 bases). CDR1 and CDR2 from the germline V gene are SGHTA and FQGNSA. This CDR3 has 15 residues. The V gene lost 5 bases and the J gene lost 4 bases, with 15 bases spanning the gap. The chain's CDR3 is CASSPAGELNQPQHF. Written as DNA, the CDR3 is TGTGCCAGCAGCCCCGCGGGGGAATTGAATCAGCCCCAGCATTTT.

The rearrangement uses TRBV5-1 and TRBJ1-1, with a tentative D call TRBD1 (6 bases). Germline CDR1 SGHRS, CDR2 YFSETQ. V was pared by 4 bases and J by 6 bases, with 16 bases between. CDR3 size: 14 residues. CDR3 residues: CASSGPTGWAEAFF. CDR3 bases: TGCGCCAGCAGCGGGCCCACAGGGTGGGCTGAAGCTTTCTTT.

This chain uses TRBV19 with TRBJ2-7, with D perhaps TRBD2 (7 bases). The V and J ends lost 6 bases and 4 bases respectively, with 13 bases between them. This CDR3 region has 13 residues. The germline V gene has CDR1 LNHDA and CDR2 SQIVND (reference sequence). The CDR3 region is CASRGGGLYEQYF. The DNA of the CDR3 is TGTGCCAGTAGGGGCGGGGGCTTGTACGAGCAGTACTTC.

The V and J genes are TRBV6-1 and TRBJ2-7; D is possibly TRBD1 (6 bases). Germline CDR1 is MNHNS and CDR2 is SASEGT. The V and J ends lost 8 bases and 3 bases respectively, with 14 bases between them. The CDR3 covers 13 residues. CDR3 sequence (DNA): TGTGCCAGCGCAATCCTACAGGGCTACGAGCAGTACTTC. This translates into CASAILQGYEQYF.

The chain joins TRBV12-3 or TRBV12-4 to TRBJ1-4, with a weak D call TRBD1 (5 bases). The CDR3 consists of 13 residues. V lost 3 bases and J lost 8, with 10 bases in between. The CDR3 sequence: CASSLTDTEKLFF. CDR3 DNA sequence: TGTGCCAGCAGTTTGACGGACACCGAAAAACTGTTTTTT.

In its sample, this clone was seen a few times. The V gene is TRBV7-7, the J gene TRBJ2-1, with D perhaps matching TRBD2 (6 bases). Deletions cut 1 base from V and 2 bases from J, with 9 bases between. Germline V gene lookup returns CDR1 SSHAT and CDR2 FNYEAQ (reference sequence). This CDR3 is 15 amino acids long. In DNA, the CDR3 is TGTGCCAGCAGCTTAGAGGCGGGGCCCTACAATGAGCAGTTCTTC. This sequence encodes CASSLEAGPYNEQFF.

As DNA, the CDR3 is TGTGCCAGCAGTTACCTCGGGGGGGGCGAGAACTATGGCTACACCTTC. It is translated as CASSYLGGGENYGYTF. This chain links TRBV6-5 with TRBJ1-2; perhaps TRBD1 as D (6 bases). The CDR3 runs to 16 residues. CDR1 is MNHEY, CDR2 SVGAGI, per germline. Trimming took off 2 bases at V and 2 bases at J, with 15 bases between the two ends.

The chain recombines TRBV7-8 with TRBJ1-6; D is perhaps TRBD1 (5 bases). Looked up from germline, CDR1 is SGHVS and CDR2 is FQNEAQ. The CDR3 is made up of 17 amino acids. Trimming shortened V by 1 base and J by 2 bases, and 12 bases separated the two germline ends. The CDR3 bases are TGTGCCAGCAGCTTAGATCCCAAGGGGACCTATAATTCACCCCTCCACTTT. Translation gives CASSLDPKGTYNSPLHF. The full variable domain, completed using reference TRBV7-8 and TRBJ1-6, is GAGVSQSPRYKVAKRGQDVALRCDPISGHVSLFWYQQALGQGPEFLTYFQNEAQLDKSGLPSDRFFAERPEGSVSTLKIQRTQQEDSAVYLCASSLDPKGTYNSPLHFGNGTRLTVT.

This clone was counted once. The J gene is TRBJ1-4, the V gene TRBV7-2, with D possibly matching TRBD1 (5 bases). This CDR3 contains 14 residues. Per germline, CDR1 SGHTA and CDR2 FQGNSA. The V end was cut by 1 base, the J end by 2 bases, with 5 bases between. CDR3 bases: TGTGCCAGCAGCTTAGGACAGACTAATGAAAAACTGTTTTTT. This encodes CASSLGQTNEKLFF.